Each of the 31 T cell receptor beta chains below was sequenced from the same sample in a study of T cell responses to AZD1222 COVID-19 vaccine. The repertoire was sequenced with immunoSEQ multiplex PCR; TCRdb's copy has only in-frame clones and lacks some. The sample lists tens of thousands of clones, roughly 75% occurring once. Material: peripheral blood, obtained on day 0 of AZD1222 vaccination. Receptor source: an adult in good health.

There are a few counts of this clone. The rearrangement links TRBV27 to TRBJ1-1, with 9 bases fitting TRBD1. The CDR3 totals 13 residues. Germline CDR1 MNHEY, CDR2 SMNVEV (reference sequence). Trimming cost V 3 bases and J 11 bases; bases outside gene matches: 7. CDR3 loop: CASSFSGDRDAFF. The CDR3 DNA sequence: TGTGCCAGCAGTTTCAGTGGGGACAGGGATGCTTTCTTT.

The V call is TRBV15, the J call TRBJ1-2; D unresolved. Per germline, CDR1 LNHNV and CDR2 YYDKDF (reference sequence). The CDR3 has 13 amino acids. Trimming left V 2 bases short and J 1 base short, with 5 bases between. The CDR3 region has the DNA TGTGCCACCAGCAGAACAGATAACTATGGCTACACCTTC. Translated: CATSRTDNYGYTF. The entire variable domain, with the rest obtained from reference TRBV15 and TRBJ1-2, is as follows: DAMVIQNPRYQVTQFGKPVTLSCSQTLNHNVMYWYQQKSSQAPKLLFHYYDKDFNNEADTPDNFQSRRPNTSFCFLDIRSPGLGDTAMYLCATSRTDNYGYTFGSGTRLTVV.

The V and J genes are TRBV19 and TRBJ2-2, with D possibly being TRBD2 (6 bases). V was clipped by 6 bases and J by 1 base, with 12 bases between them. The CDR3 runs to 15 residues. Germline lookup yields CDR1 LNHDA and CDR2 SQIVND (reference sequence). The CDR3 DNA is TGTGCCAGTAGGGCGGGGCAGGGGAACACCGGGGAGCTGTTTTTT. Translated, it gives CASRAGQGNTGELFF.

This chain links TRBV5-4 with TRBJ2-3; 9 bases are a match to TRBD2. V shed 3 bases and J 2 bases; nucleotides not matched to a gene: 16. The germline V gene has CDR1 SGHNT and CDR2 YYREEE (reference sequence). The CDR3 spans 19 residues. CDR3 loop: CASSSGRLAGRWVTDTQYF. The CDR3 DNA is TGTGCCAGCAGCTCGGGCCGGCTAGCGGGGAGGTGGGTCACAGATACGCAGTATTTT.

J is TRBJ2-7 and V is TRBV30; 9 nucleotides agree with TRBD1. V lost 3 bases and J lost 4; bases outside the gene matches: 7. The CDR3 is made up of 14 amino acids. Germline CDR1 is GTSNPN and CDR2 is SVGIG (reference sequence). The CDR3 loop reads CAWSRTGVGYEQYF. The CDR3 DNA reads TGTGCCTGGAGCCGGACAGGGGTCGGTTACGAGCAGTACTTC.

The gene calls are TRBV12-3 or TRBV12-4 and TRBJ2-1, with 7 bases identical to TRBD2. The CDR3 is made up of 13 amino acids. The J segment lost 6 bases and the V segment lost 5 bases, leaving 4 bases of the junction unmatched. Here the CDR3 reads CASSPRTSNEQFF. CDR3 in DNA: TGTGCCAGCAGTCCCCGGACTAGCAATGAGCAGTTCTTC.

A few counts support this clone. The rearrangement uses TRBV11-2 and TRBJ2-2, with TRBD1 as a possible D gene (6 bases). CDR1 is SGHAT and CDR2 is FQNNGV in the germline V gene. The V end lost 3 bases, the J end lost 5 bases, and 13 bases lay between the germline ends. The length of the CDR3 is 15 residues. The CDR3 nucleotides read TGTGCCAGCAGCTTTGCATCTGGGACAACCGGGGAGCTGTTTTTT. Its translation is CASSFASGTTGELFF.

The chain employs TRBV5-5 and TRBJ1-6, with a tentative D call TRBD1 (6 bases). Germline V gene data show CDR1 as SGHKS and CDR2 as YYEKEE (reference sequence). This CDR3 region has 13 residues. Trimming removed 1 base from V and 10 bases from J, with 9 bases in between. CDR3 amino acids: CASSLWTESPLHF. The CDR3 DNA sequence: TGTGCCAGCAGCTTGTGGACAGAGTCACCCCTCCACTTT.

This rearrangement joins TRBV7-9 to TRBJ1-6; 9 nucleotides match TRBD1. There are 15 residues in the CDR3. Germline values: CDR1 SEHNR, CDR2 FQNEAQ (reference sequence). With 5 bases clipped from V and 8 bases from J, the junction kept 7 bases outside the gene matches. The CDR3 sequence is CASSLYGTGHSPLHF. CDR3 sequence (DNA): TGTGCCAGCAGCCTCTATGGGACAGGGCATTCACCCCTCCACTTT. Combining the CDR3 with reference TRBV7-9 and TRBJ1-6 gives the whole variable domain DTGVSQNPRHKITKRGQNVTFRCDPISEHNRLYWYRQTLGQGPEFLTYFQNEAQLEKSRLLSDRFSAERPKGSFSTLEIQRTEQGDSAMYLCASSLYGTGHSPLHFGNGTRLTVT.

The J gene is TRBJ1-4, the V gene TRBV28, with 7 positions matching TRBD1. The trim removed 4 bases at V and 2 bases at J, leaving 7 bases unmatched. Germline assignment: CDR1 MDHEN and CDR2 SYDVKM. This CDR3 spans 16 amino acids. As DNA, the CDR3 is TGTGCCAGCAGTTCCTCGGACAGGCGGACTAATGAAAAACTGTTTTTT. It specifies CASSSSDRRTNEKLFF.

V gene TRBV7-8 combines with J gene TRBJ2-1, with D possibly being TRBD2 (7 bases). The CDR3 runs to 16 residues. Trimming took 1 base from V and 7 from J, leaving 17 bases between them. Germline assignment: CDR1 SGHVS and CDR2 FQNEAQ. Written as DNA, the CDR3 is TGTGCCAGCAGCTTAGGTCGGTTCCGGGGGGCGAATGAGCAGTTCTTC. This encodes CASSLGRFRGANEQFF.

The chain employs TRBV28 and TRBJ2-5; D is perhaps TRBD1 (6 bases). The ends were cut back, 4 bases at V and 5 bases at J, with 14 bases in the middle. The CDR3 is 14 residues long. The germline gives CDR1 MDHEN, CDR2 SYDVKM. The CDR3 nucleotides read TGTGCCAGCAGTTCTGGCGACAGGATGGAGACCCAGTACTTC. As protein: CASSSGDRMETQYF.

This clone was detected once. V usage is TRBV6-5 and J usage is TRBJ2-5; D remains ambiguous. Germline values: CDR1 MNHEY, CDR2 SVGAGI. The V and J ends lost 7 bases and 4 bases respectively, with 7 bases between them. The CDR3 runs 11 residues. The CDR3 bases are TGTGCCAGCACCGAAGGAGAGACCCAGTACTTC. This translates into CASTEGETQYF.

The rearrangement links TRBV19 to TRBJ2-7; weak D call: TRBD2 (6 bases). V lost 4 bases to trimming and J lost 0 bases, with 13 bases between them. The germline gives CDR1 LNHDA, CDR2 SQIVND (reference sequence). This CDR3 region has 15 residues. The CDR3 sequence is CASSRSWGDSYEQYF. The CDR3 DNA reads TGTGCCAGTAGTAGGTCGTGGGGGGACTCCTACGAGCAGTACTTC.

The chain is built from TRBV27 and TRBJ2-3; 8 bases map to TRBD1. The CDR3 contains 13 residues. Germline values: CDR1 MNHEY, CDR2 SMNVEV (reference sequence). V lost 1 base, J lost 11 bases, and 5 bases stayed unmatched. CDR3 protein: CASSLYSGTGQYF. The CDR3 region has the DNA TGTGCCAGCAGTTTATATTCCGGGACAGGGCAGTATTTT.

The J gene is TRBJ1-2, the V gene TRBV3-1 (or the pseudogene TRBV3-2); D is unresolved. CDR1 and CDR2 from the germline V gene are LGHDT and YNNKEL (reference sequence). The CDR3 runs 14 residues. V was trimmed by 0 bases and J by 4 bases, leaving 9 bases between them. CDR3 sequence (DNA): TGTGCCAGCAGCCAAGATGACGGGGTCTATGGCTACACCTTC. Its translation: CASSQDDGVYGYTF.

The chain carries TRBV5-1 and TRBJ2-7, with 10 bases fitting TRBD1. The length of the CDR3 is 13 residues. The trim removed 3 bases at V and 7 bases at J, leaving 4 bases unmatched. Germline CDR1 SGHRS, CDR2 YFSETQ. The CDR3 DNA follows: TGCGCCAGCAGCTCGACAGGGGGCGGTGAGCAGTACTTC. It is translated as CASSSTGGGEQYF.

The chain joins TRBV7-8 to TRBJ1-3, with D tentatively TRBD1 (5 bases). Germline lookup yields CDR1 SGHVS and CDR2 FQNEAQ. The CDR3 extends over 16 amino acids. The V end lost 5 bases, the J end lost 4 bases, and 18 bases lay between the germline ends. The CDR3 DNA reads TGTGCCAGCAGCCCTCGGGTGGGGGGACTAGGAAACACCATATATTTT. Translation gives CASSPRVGGLGNTIYF.

This clone has more than one count but fewer than ten. This chain links TRBV5-1 with TRBJ2-7; the D gene is possibly TRBD2 (6 bases). CDR3 length: 13 residues. Looked up from germline, CDR1 is SGHRS and CDR2 is YFSETQ. Trimming cost V 6 bases and J 6 bases, with 16 bases left between them. The DNA of the CDR3 is TGCGCCAGCACATCGGGACTTACTTTCGAGCAGTACTTC. Its protein is CASTSGLTFEQYF.

The V and J genes are TRBV5-6 and TRBJ1-4; 8 nucleotides match TRBD1. The V gene end was trimmed by 0 bases and the J gene end by 10 bases; junction bases not matched to a gene: 5. This CDR3 has 14 residues. Germline CDR1 SGHDT, CDR2 YYEEEE. The CDR3 here is CASSLGPGGGKLFF. The CDR3 nucleotides read TGTGCCAGCAGCTTGGGTCCAGGGGGCGGAAAACTGTTTTTT.

The genes are TRBV27 and TRBJ2-2; 7 bases line up with TRBD1. The CDR3 runs 15 residues. Germline V lookup: CDR1 MNHEY, CDR2 SMNVEV (reference sequence). Trimming took 3 bases from V and 6 from J; bases not matched to a gene: 7. The CDR3 sequence: CASSFKGAGSGELFF. CDR3 DNA sequence: TGTGCCAGCAGTTTTAAGGGGGCTGGGTCCGGGGAGCTGTTTTTT.

This clone occurred a few times. The J gene is TRBJ2-1, the V gene TRBV19; weak D call: TRBD1 (6 bases). Looked up from germline, CDR1 is LNHDA and CDR2 is SQIVND (reference sequence). CDR3 length equals 13 residues. Trimming removed 3 bases from V and 8 bases from J, with 11 bases in between. DNA of the CDR3: TGTGCCAGTAGTATGGGCAGGGGCTATGAGCAGTTCTTC. Its translation is CASSMGRGYEQFF.

The gene calls are TRBV18 and TRBJ2-1; TRBD1 matches at 11 bases. This CDR3 region has 16 residues. V shed 1 base and J 5 bases; nucleotides not matched to a gene: 4. Germline V CDR1 and CDR2: KGHSH, LQKENI. Written as DNA, the CDR3 is TGTGCCAGCTCACCACGGACAGGGGGCTTGGACAATGAGCAGTTCTTC. It yields the protein CASSPRTGGLDNEQFF. The complete variable domain, with remaining parts taken from reference TRBV18 and TRBJ2-1, reads NAGVMQNPRHLVRRRGQEARLRCSPMKGHSHVYWYRQLPEEGLKFMVYLQKENIIDESGMPKERFSAEFPKEGPSILRIQQVVRGDSAAYFCASSPRTGGLDNEQFFGPGTRLTVL.

V is TRBV6-5 and J is TRBJ1-5, with no clear D. Looked up from germline, CDR1 is MNHEY and CDR2 is SVGAGI. The CDR3 extends over 12 amino acids. The ends were cut back, 6 bases at V and 3 bases at J, with 6 bases in the middle. CDR3 sequence: CASRDSNQPQHF. The CDR3 DNA sequence: TGTGCCAGCAGAGACTCCAATCAGCCCCAGCATTTT.

The genes are TRBV25-1 and TRBJ2-1; TRBD1 agrees at 12 bases. J was trimmed by 8 bases and V by 7 bases; bases with no gene match: 9. Germline CDR1 and CDR2: MGHDK and SYGVNS. This CDR3 is built from 15 residues. For the CDR3, the DNA is TGTGCCAGCAAAGGAGGAGGGACAGGGGGCGATGAGCAGTTCTTC. Amino acid sequence: CASKGGGTGGDEQFF.

This clone was detected a few times. The chain carries TRBV7-8 and TRBJ2-1, with 7 bases identical to TRBD1. J lost 3 bases, V lost 1 base, and 3 bases had no gene match. There are 15 residues in the CDR3. Germline-derived CDR1 and CDR2 are SGHVS and FQNEAQ. CDR3 bases: TGTGCCAGCAGCTTAGGGGGACAGTTCTACAATGAGCAGTTCTTC. Translated, it gives CASSLGGQFYNEQFF.

This chain connects TRBV6-2 or TRBV6-3 to TRBJ2-2; D might be TRBD1 or TRBD2, each matching 6 bases. V shed 6 bases and J shed 8 bases, with 13 bases lying between them. The CDR3 is 13 amino acids. Per the germline V gene, CDR1 is MNHEY and CDR2 is SVGEGT. Here the CDR3 DNA reads TGTGCCAGCAGCGGGGGCCTTTTTGGGGAGCTGTTTTTT. Translating it yields CASSGGLFGELFF.

The genes are TRBV5-1 and TRBJ1-4; 10 bases line up with TRBD1. Trimming cost V 3 bases and J 4 bases; bases outside gene matches: 3. The CDR3 sequence is 15 residues long. Germline V gives CDR1 SGHRS, CDR2 YFSETQ. CDR3 nucleotide sequence: TGCGCCAGCAGCTCAGGGACAGGGGATAATGAAAAACTGTTTTTT. As protein: CASSSGTGDNEKLFF.

The CDR3 loop reads CAYPNTGEGSSPLHF. CDR3 coding DNA: TGTGCCTACCCTAACACAGGGGAGGGCAGTTCACCCCTCCACTTT. The chain uses TRBV6-5 and TRBJ1-6; the match to TRBD1 covers 7 bases. CDR1 and CDR2 from the germline V gene are MNHEY and SVGAGI. The CDR3 length is 15 residues. Losses at the gene ends were 11 bases for V and 9 bases for J; bases not matched to a gene: 16.

The rearrangement uses TRBV2 and TRBJ1-4; TRBD1 might be the D (5 bases). Germline values: CDR1 SNHLY, CDR2 FYNNEI. V shed 2 bases and J shed 6 bases, with 13 bases lying between them. This CDR3 spans 15 amino acids. The CDR3 sequence is CASSERGERDEKLFF. Written as DNA, the CDR3 is TGTGCCAGCAGTGAAAGAGGGGAAAGGGATGAAAAACTGTTTTTT.

The chain joins TRBV28 to TRBJ1-1, with 9 bases that match TRBD1. This CDR3 is 17 amino acids long. Germline V gene sequence: CDR1 MDHEN, CDR2 SYDVKM. J gave up 0 bases and V 7 bases, and 12 bases lay outside the gene matches. CDR3: CASIWTGALRMNTEAFF. The CDR3 nucleotides read TGTGCCAGCATTTGGACAGGGGCCTTAAGAATGAACACTGAAGCTTTCTTT.